This TCR beta chain was documented in a study of technical replicates of blood from a handful of donors. This clone has just one count. Some clones are missing from TCRdb's copy, which holds only in-frame ones; the method was immunoSEQ multiplex PCR. The data show 55,000 to 75,000 clones, around 96% seen once. The sequenced material came from PBMCs. The source of this sequence is a human donor in good health. Some clones in this sample may be carry-over from other donors' samples.

CDR3 residues: CASSLSRGTDTQYF. CDR3 nucleotides: TGTGCCAGTAGTTTATCGAGGGGCACAGATACGCAGTATTTT. V and J are TRBV19 and TRBJ2-3; a possible D gene is TRBD2 (5 bases). Germline assignment: CDR1 LNHDA and CDR2 SQIVND (reference sequence). This CDR3 is 14 amino acids long. Between the trimmed V and J ends, which lost 5 bases and 1 base, there was a span of 10 bases.